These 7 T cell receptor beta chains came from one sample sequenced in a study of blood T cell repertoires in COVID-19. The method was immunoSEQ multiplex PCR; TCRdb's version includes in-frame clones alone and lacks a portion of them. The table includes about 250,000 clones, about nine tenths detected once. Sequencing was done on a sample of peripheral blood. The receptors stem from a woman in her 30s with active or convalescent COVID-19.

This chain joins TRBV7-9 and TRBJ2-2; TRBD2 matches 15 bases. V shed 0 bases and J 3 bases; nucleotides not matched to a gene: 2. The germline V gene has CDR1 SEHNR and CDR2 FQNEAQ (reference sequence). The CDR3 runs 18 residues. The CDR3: CASSLARTSGRDTGELFF. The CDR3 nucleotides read TGTGCCAGCAGCTTAGCGCGGACTAGCGGGAGGGACACCGGGGAGCTGTTTTTT.

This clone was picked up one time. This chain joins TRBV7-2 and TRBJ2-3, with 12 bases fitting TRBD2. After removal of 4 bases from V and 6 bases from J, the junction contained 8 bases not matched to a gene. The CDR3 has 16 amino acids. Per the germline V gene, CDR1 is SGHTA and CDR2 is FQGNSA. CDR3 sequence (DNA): TGTGCCAGCAGCTCATTACTAGCGGGGGGTAGGGATACGCAGTATTTT. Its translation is CASSSLLAGGRDTQYF.

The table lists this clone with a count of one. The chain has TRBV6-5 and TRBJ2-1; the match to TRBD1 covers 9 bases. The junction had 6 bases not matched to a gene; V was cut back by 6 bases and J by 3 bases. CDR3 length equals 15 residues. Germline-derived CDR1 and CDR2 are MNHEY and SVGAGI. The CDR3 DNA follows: TGTGCCAGCAGGACCACAGGGGGCAGCTACAATGAGCAGTTCTTC. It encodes CASRTTGGSYNEQFF.

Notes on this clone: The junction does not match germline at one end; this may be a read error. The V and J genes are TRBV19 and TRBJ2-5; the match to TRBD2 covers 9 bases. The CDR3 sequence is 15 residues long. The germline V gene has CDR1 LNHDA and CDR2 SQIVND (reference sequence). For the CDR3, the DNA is TGTGCTAGTAAATACGCGGGGGGGCCTGGAGAGACCCAGTACTTC. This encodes CASKYAGGPGETQYF.

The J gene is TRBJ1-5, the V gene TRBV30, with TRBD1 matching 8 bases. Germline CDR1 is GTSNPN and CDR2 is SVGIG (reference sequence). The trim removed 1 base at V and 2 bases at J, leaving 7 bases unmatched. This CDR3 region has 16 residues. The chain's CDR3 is CAWSARQGTGNQPQHF. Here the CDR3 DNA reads TGTGCCTGGAGTGCTCGACAGGGGACGGGCAATCAGCCCCAGCATTTT.

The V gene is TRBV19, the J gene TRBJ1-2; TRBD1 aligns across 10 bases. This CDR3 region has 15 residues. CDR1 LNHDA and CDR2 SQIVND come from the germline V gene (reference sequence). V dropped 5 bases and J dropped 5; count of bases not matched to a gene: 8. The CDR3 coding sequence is TGTGCCAGTAGTGTCGGGACAGGGGCGGCATATGGCTACACCTTC. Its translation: CASSVGTGAAYGYTF.

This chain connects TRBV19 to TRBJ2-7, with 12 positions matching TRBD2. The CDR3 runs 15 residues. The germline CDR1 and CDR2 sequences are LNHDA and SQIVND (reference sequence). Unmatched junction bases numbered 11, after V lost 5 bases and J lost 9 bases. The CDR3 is CASSPASGGAYPQYF. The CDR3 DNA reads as TGTGCCAGTAGTCCTGCTAGCGGGGGGGCCTACCCGCAGTACTTC.